Listed here are 15 T cell receptor beta chains from one sample, sequenced in a study of T-cell reconstitution after alpha-beta-depleted transplantation in children. It was with unique molecular identifiers that the TCRbeta library was prepared. Via MiXCR, TCRdb re-called the PCR reads, giving one row per CDR3 protein. This table has about 420,000 distinct CDR3 sequences, roughly 15% appearing once. The input for sequencing was PBMCs, mostly from graft donor cells, taken 360 days after TCRalphabeta/CD19-depleted stem cell transplant. Receptors were obtained from a boy less than two years old who had a stem cell transplant for Wiskott-Aldrich syndrome, so the T cells may come from the graft donor.

This clonotype came up a few times. This CDR3 reads CASSPAGQLYNEQFF. CDR3 sequence (DNA): TGTGCCAGCAGCCCAGCGGGACAGCTATACAATGAGCAGTTCTTC. The chain has TRBV7-2 and TRBJ2-1, with D perhaps given as TRBD1 or TRBD2 (7 bases each). Trimming cost V 5 bases and J 4 bases, with 15 bases left between them. The CDR3 runs 15 residues. CDR1 is SGHTA, CDR2 FQGNSA, per germline.

This chain joins TRBV20-1 and TRBJ2-1, with 11 bases matching TRBD2. With 2 bases clipped from V and 4 bases from J, the junction kept 4 bases outside the gene matches. The CDR3 runs 15 residues. The germline V gene encodes CDR1 DFQATT and CDR2 SNEGSKA (reference sequence). CDR3 sequence (DNA): TGCAGTGCTAGATTTAGCGGGAGGGTATACAATGAGCAGTTCTTC. The encoded protein is CSARFSGRVYNEQFF.

This clonotype was counted a few times. The V gene is TRBV4-1, the J gene TRBJ2-4; TRBD2 matches at 11 bases. The CDR3 sequence is 16 residues long. Germline loops: CDR1 MGHRA, CDR2 YSYEKL. V shed 2 bases and J 7 bases; nucleotides not matched to a gene: 7. CDR3 amino acids: CASSQKAGLAVNIQYF. The CDR3 coding sequence is TGCGCCAGCAGCCAAAAAGCGGGACTAGCGGTTAACATTCAGTACTTC.

The chain carries TRBV2 and TRBJ2-2; tentatively, D is TRBD2 (5 bases). The CDR3 contains 18 residues. Germline assignment: CDR1 SNHLY and CDR2 FYNNEI. Trimming cost V 6 bases and J 0 bases, with 20 bases left between them. The CDR3 sequence is CASRGPVRRASNTGELFF. For the CDR3, the DNA is TGTGCCAGCAGAGGGCCCGTGAGGCGGGCCTCGAACACCGGGGAGCTGTTTTTT.

This chain links TRBV7-9 with TRBJ2-7; D may match TRBD1 or TRBD2 (6 bases each). The CDR3 consists of 12 residues. V was shortened by 4 bases and J by 6 bases, with 10 bases between the two germline ends. Germline V gene sequence: CDR1 SEHNR, CDR2 FQNEAQ (reference sequence). This CDR3 reads CASSWGAGEQYF. DNA for the CDR3: TGTGCCAGCAGCTGGGGGGCGGGCGAGCAGTACTTC.

About this clonotype: An end of the junction does not agree with germline; a read error may underlie this. The gene calls are TRBV11-2 and TRBJ2-5; D unclear. Germline CDR1 is SGHAT and CDR2 is FQNNGV. The CDR3 contains 18 residues. In DNA, the CDR3 is TGTGCCAGCAGCTTATTCCGCAGATCACTTCTCACCCAAGGGACCCAGTACTTC. As protein: CASSLFRRSLLTQGTQYF. Full variable domain (remainder filled in from reference TRBV11-2 and TRBJ2-5): EAGVAQSPRYKIIEKRQSVAFWCNPISGHATLYWYQQILGQGPKLLIQFQNNGVVDDSQLPKDRFSAERLKGVDSTLKIQPAKLEDSAVYLCASSLFRRSLLTQGTQYFGPGTRLLVL.

The chain couples TRBV7-6 to TRBJ2-1; 13 bases align to TRBD2. The J segment lost 6 bases and the V segment lost 3 bases, leaving 11 bases of the junction unmatched. This CDR3 region has 18 residues. CDR1 is SGHVS, CDR2 FNYEAQ, per germline. The CDR3 loop reads CASSFFAGTSGTSNEQFF. CDR3 coding DNA: TGTGCCAGCAGCTTTTTCGCCGGGACTAGCGGGACATCCAATGAGCAGTTCTTC.

This chain joins TRBV29-1 and TRBJ2-1; TRBD1 matches 11 bases. The CDR3 runs to 15 residues. In germline, CDR1 is SQVTM, CDR2 ANQGSEA. V was pared by 4 bases and J by 3 bases, with 5 bases of the junction left unmatched. CDR3 in amino acids: CSVVVGTGGYNEQFF. The CDR3 DNA reads as TGCAGCGTTGTAGTTGGGACAGGGGGCTACAATGAGCAGTTCTTC.

In this sample, this clonotype turned up many times. The chain combines TRBV7-2 with TRBJ2-1; D is perhaps TRBD2 (6 bases). Trimming shortened V by 2 bases and J by 2 bases, and 10 bases separated the two germline ends. The CDR3 sequence is 15 residues long. CDR1 and CDR2 from the germline V gene are SGHTA and FQGNSA. The DNA for the CDR3 is TGTGCCAGCAGCTTAAGGCGGGGCCCCTACAATGAGCAGTTCTTC. Protein: CASSLRRGPYNEQFF. Complete variable domain (other parts from reference TRBV7-2 and TRBJ2-1): GAGVSQSPSNKVTEKGKDVELRCDPISGHTALYWYRQSLGQGLEFLIYFQGNSAPDKSGLPSDRFSAERTGGSVSTLTIQRTQQEDSAVYLCASSLRRGPYNEQFFGPGTRLTVL.

This clonotype has only a few counts. This chain links TRBV7-2 with TRBJ1-1; D uncertain. Per the germline V gene, CDR1 is SGHTA and CDR2 is FQGNSA. The CDR3 length is 14 residues. Trimming left V 0 bases short and J 0 bases short, with 5 bases between. The CDR3 DNA follows: TGTGCCAGCAGCTTAGCAGCGTTGAACACTGAAGCTTTCTTT. Its translation is CASSLAALNTEAFF.

This clonotype was picked up a small number of times. The chain combines TRBV3-1 with TRBJ1-6, with 8 positions matching TRBD1. From germline, CDR1 is LGHDT and CDR2 YNNKEL (reference sequence). The V and J ends lost 4 bases and 10 bases, in that order; junction bases with no gene match: 12. This CDR3 has 16 residues. CDR3 coding DNA: TGTGCCAGCAGCCGAACCTCCGGACAGGGTGCCTCACCCCTCCACTTT. This sequence encodes CASSRTSGQGASPLHF.

The chain has TRBV10-2 and TRBJ2-3, with 11 bases matching TRBD2. Looked up from germline, CDR1 is WSHSY and CDR2 is SAAADI. The CDR3 length is 15 residues. Unmatched junction bases numbered 5, after V lost 5 bases and J lost 4 bases. CDR3: CASSFIAGGADTQYF. The CDR3 coding sequence is TGCGCCAGCAGTTTCATAGCGGGGGGGGCAGATACGCAGTATTTT.

This clonotype showed up just a few times. This chain links TRBV4-3 with TRBJ2-1; 7 positions agree with TRBD2. The CDR3 is made up of 16 amino acids. Germline V gives CDR1 LGHNA, CDR2 YSLEER. V lost 0 bases and J lost 4; bases outside the gene matches: 6. CDR3 residues: CASSQDGGRGYNEQFF. CDR3 nucleotide sequence: TGCGCCAGCAGCCAAGATGGCGGGAGAGGTTACAATGAGCAGTTCTTC.

To note about this clonotype: Mismatch with germline at one junction end may stem from a read error. The chain combines TRBV12-5 with TRBJ1-2; D is uncertain. The germline CDR1 and CDR2 sequences are LGHNT and FRNRAP. The CDR3 contains 10 residues. The CDR3 loop reads CAAMATRLLF. The CDR3 DNA is TGTGCTGCCATGGCCACCAGGCTCCTCTTC. Full variable domain (outside the CDR3, taken from reference TRBV12-5 and TRBJ1-2): DARVTQTPRHKVTEMGQEVTMRCQPILGHNTVFWYRQTMMQGLELLAYFRNRAPLDDSGMPKDRFSAEMPDATLATLKIQPSEPRDSAVYFCAAMATRLLFGSGTRLTVV.

The rearrangement joins TRBV12-3 or TRBV12-4 to TRBJ1-2, with D perhaps matching TRBD1 (5 bases). The CDR3 has 14 amino acids. V lost 0 bases to trimming and J lost 3 bases, with 8 bases between them. The CDR3 DNA sequence: TGTGCCAGCAGTTTAGCGGCCAGGGACTATGGCTACACCTTC. This encodes CASSLAARDYGYTF.